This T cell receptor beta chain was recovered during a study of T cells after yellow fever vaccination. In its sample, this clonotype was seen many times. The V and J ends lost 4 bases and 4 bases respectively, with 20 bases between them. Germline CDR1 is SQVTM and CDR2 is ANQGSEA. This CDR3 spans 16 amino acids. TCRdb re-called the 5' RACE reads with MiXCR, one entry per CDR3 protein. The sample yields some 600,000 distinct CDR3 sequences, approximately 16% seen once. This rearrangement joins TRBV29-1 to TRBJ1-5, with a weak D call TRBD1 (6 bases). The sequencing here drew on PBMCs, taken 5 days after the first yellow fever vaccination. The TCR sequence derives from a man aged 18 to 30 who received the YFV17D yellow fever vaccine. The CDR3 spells CSVGIGDTSTNQPQHF. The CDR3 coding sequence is TGCAGCGTTGGAATTGGGGACACGAGTACGAATCAGCCCCAGCATTTT.